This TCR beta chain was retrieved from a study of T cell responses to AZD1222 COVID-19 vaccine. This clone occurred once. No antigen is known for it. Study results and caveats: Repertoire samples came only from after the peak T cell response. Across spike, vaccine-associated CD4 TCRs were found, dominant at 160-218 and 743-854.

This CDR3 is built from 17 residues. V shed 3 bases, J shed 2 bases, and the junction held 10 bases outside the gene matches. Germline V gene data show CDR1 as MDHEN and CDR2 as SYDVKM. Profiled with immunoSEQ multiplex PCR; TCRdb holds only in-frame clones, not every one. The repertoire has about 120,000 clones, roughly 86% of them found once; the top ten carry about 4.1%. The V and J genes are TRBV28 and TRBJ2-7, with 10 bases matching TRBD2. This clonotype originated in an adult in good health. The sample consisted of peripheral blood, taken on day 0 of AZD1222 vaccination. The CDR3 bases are TGTGCCAGCAGTTTCGAGGTGACTAGCGGGCGTGCCTACGAGCAGTACTTC. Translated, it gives CASSFEVTSGRAYEQYF.